Sequencing of this T cell receptor (beta chain) was carried out in a study of T cells expressing NK-cell markers (TCRdb year 2020). For the study in its entirety: In sorted CD3+CD56+NKG2C+, CD3+CD56+NKG2C- and CD3+CD56-NKG2C+ T-cell subsets from eight donors, TCR beta-chain repertoires were profiled. Most of the eight sequenced donors were HCMV-seropositive and one was HCMV-seronegative. All eight donors whose samples were sequenced were randomly selected healthy volunteers, three of them men and five women. Illumina HiSeq 2000/2500, MiSeq or NextSeq was used to sequence libraries as 2 x 150 bp reads.

A remark on this clonotype: Its cognate antigen has yet to be identified.

HCMV-specific IgG was detected in serum with a commercial ELISA kit to determine HCMV serostatus. Ficoll density gradient centrifugation was used to isolate peripheral blood mononuclear cells from blood. From the cysteine through the phenylalanine, the CDR3 covers 16 amino acids. DNA was not recorded. Looking up the germline V gene yields CDR1 LGHNA and CDR2 YSLEER. Overall results and qualifications from the work: Those dominant clonotypes were again the most abundant among CD3+CD56-NKG2C+ cells in four donors, at about 25-65%. It remained unclear whether the expanded NKG2C-expressing T cell clones were specific for HCMV antigens. In over 5 donors, the dominant CD3+CD56+NKG2C+ clonotypes were among the top 10 CD8+ clonotypes and accounted for roughly 1.0-8% of CD8+ T cells.

Sequencer: Illumina HiSeq 2000. TCR beta cDNA libraries were made by 5'RACE template switching that added a universal primer site and unique molecular identifiers. Priming for cDNA synthesis came from the TCR beta constant segment, and two successive PCR amplification steps followed. Concerning the study's data processing: Reads were demultiplexed and grouped by UMI with MIGEC, and clonotypes were assembled and quantified with MiTCR. To exclude erroneous sequences, only TCR cDNA sequences supported by at least two reads were retained. The tcR package was used for downstream repertoire analysis, with clonotypes matched between fractions based on CDR3 nucleotide sequence plus V segment. VDJmatch was used to annotate antigen specificity against VDJdb, with one amino acid substitution allowed in CDR3. The reads underwent TCRdb reprocessing, giving one record for each CDR3 protein sequence and no DNA. The V and J calls follow TCRdb's processing rather than the paper's. The sample's own table lists 400,000 to 550,000 distinct CDR3 sequences. The ten largest clones take up 6% to 9.5% of the sample.

This TCR was recovered from a woman between 18 and 75 years old in good health. Here the chain combines TRBV4-3 and TRBJ2-2; TCRdb indicates TRBD1, and absent DNA this call remains unverified. The sequenced sample was blood T cells: a sorted CD56 or NKG2C T cell subset, CD4+ or CD8+ T cells, or bulk PBMC T cells (not recorded which). The CDR3 protein is CASSQVPGENTGELFF.